Listed below are T cell receptor beta chains from one sample, sequenced in a study of T cell repertoires in cytomegalovirus infection. TCRdb redid the calling of the reads with MiXCR, one entry per CDR3 protein. The repertoire holds roughly 860,000 distinct CDR3 sequences, with approximately 32% as singletons. These receptors' antigens are unknown. The specimen comprised cultured CD8+ T cells from PBMCs, sampled from culture after CMV antigen stimulation. These receptors were obtained from a human donor in good health (CMV status not recorded). Some clones in this sample may be carry-over from other donors' samples. Both conserved end residues are part of each CDR3. Each record gives: CDR3 length, J gene, V gene, CDR3 protein.

len: 14
j_gene: TRBJ2-1
v_gene: TRBV7-3
CDR3aa: CASSGGGGRGEQFF

len: 16
j_gene: TRBJ1-2
v_gene: TRBV6-1
CDR3aa: CASSETRTGGYHGYTF

len: 15
j_gene: TRBJ1-5
v_gene: TRBV4-1
CDR3aa: CASSQEGQVNQPQHF

len: 15
j_gene: TRBJ2-2
v_gene: TRBV15
CDR3aa: CATSPGTGTAEELFF

len: 16
j_gene: TRBJ2-5
v_gene: TRBV28
CDR3aa: CASSLLTGTLQETQYF

len: 14
j_gene: TRBJ1-1
v_gene: TRBV19
CDR3aa: CASNFFTGGTEAFF

len: 15
j_gene: TRBJ2-1
v_gene: TRBV19
CDR3aa: CASSMGTPSYNEQFF

len: 12
j_gene: TRBJ1-1
v_gene: TRBV7-6
CDR3aa: CASSPGSAEAFF

len: 17
j_gene: TRBJ1-2
v_gene: TRBV28
CDR3aa: CASSWLGQGLSLYGYTF

len: 14
j_gene: TRBJ2-3
v_gene: TRBV27
CDR3aa: CASSWGGPTDTQYF

len: 16
j_gene: TRBJ2-2
v_gene: TRBV28
CDR3aa: CASSLLPRDSTGELFF

len: 12
j_gene: TRBJ2-7
v_gene: TRBV7-9
CDR3aa: CATSGVSYEQYF

len: 18
j_gene: TRBJ2-3
v_gene: TRBV25-1
CDR3aa: CASSEYYQTGESTDTQYF